The 24 T cell receptor beta chains presented below share a single source sample, sequenced in a study of blood T cell repertoires in COVID-19. The assay was immunoSEQ multiplex PCR, and TCRdb's table has in-frame clones only and misses some. Of hundreds of thousands of clones listed, 82% were seen once; the top ten hold approximately 5%. Sequencing was carried out using PBMCs or T cells enriched from blood (not recorded which). The receptors here all came from a man aged 40-49 years who had been exposed to COVID-19.

CDR3 bases: TGTGCCAGCAGTTACGAACCAGCGGGAGGGCCGTATGAGCAGTTCTTC. This translates into CASSYEPAGGPYEQFF. The chain employs TRBV6-5 and TRBJ2-1; 10 bases agree with TRBD2. Per the germline V gene, CDR1 is MNHEY and CDR2 is SVGAGI. Trimming took 2 bases from V and 8 from J; bases not matched to a gene: 9. The CDR3 consists of 16 residues.

This rearrangement joins TRBV5-1 to TRBJ2-7; a weak D match, TRBD1 (6 bases). The CDR3 loop spans 16 amino acids. Germline CDR1 reads SGHRS; CDR2 reads YFSETQ. V lost 3 bases, J lost 0 bases, and 16 bases lay in between. The CDR3 reads CASSWKQGENSYEQYF. As DNA, the CDR3 is TGCGCCAGCAGCTGGAAACAGGGTGAAAACTCCTACGAGCAGTACTTC.

The genes are TRBV15 and TRBJ1-1; TRBD1 agrees at 9 bases. Germline V gene sequence: CDR1 LNHNV, CDR2 YYDKDF (reference sequence). The CDR3 runs to 22 residues. Losses at the gene ends were 3 bases for V and 1 base for J; bases not matched to a gene: 24. This CDR3 is CATSSELTGGDRPHYRNTEAFF. For the CDR3, the DNA is TGTGCCACCAGCAGCGAGCTAACAGGGGGCGATCGGCCCCACTACAGGAACACTGAAGCTTTCTTT. The whole variable domain, remainder taken from reference TRBV15 and TRBJ1-1, is DAMVIQNPRYQVTQFGKPVTLSCSQTLNHNVMYWYQQKSSQAPKLLFHYYDKDFNNEADTPDNFQSRRPNTSFCFLDIRSPGLGDTAMYLCATSSELTGGDRPHYRNTEAFFGQGTRLTVV.

This clone has more than one count but fewer than ten. V gene TRBV9 combines with J gene TRBJ2-3; tentatively, D is TRBD2 (6 bases). Germline CDR1 reads SGDLS; CDR2 reads YYNGEE. Trimming pared 4 bases from V and 1 base from J, leaving 13 bases between. CDR3 size: 15 residues. The CDR3 loop is CASSTRDTRTDTQYF. CDR3 sequence (DNA): TGTGCCAGCAGCACGCGGGATACACGCACAGATACGCAGTATTTT.

This chain joins TRBV5-4 and TRBJ2-1; 11 bases align to TRBD2. The V segment lost 5 bases and the J segment 3 bases; nucleotides outside the gene matches: 4. Germline V gene sequence: CDR1 SGHNT, CDR2 YYREEE (reference sequence). The CDR3 sequence is 15 residues long. The CDR3 region has the DNA TGTGCCAGCAGGGGGGGACTAGCGGACTACAATGAGCAGTTCTTC. Residues: CASRGGLADYNEQFF.

The count of this clone is one. Here the CDR3 reads CAIGPSEGTQYF. CDR3 nucleotides: TGTGCCATCGGACCGTCGGAGGGCACCCAGTACTTC. The gene calls are TRBV10-3 and TRBJ2-5; tentatively, D is TRBD2 (6 bases). V shed 8 bases and J shed 8 bases, with 15 bases lying between them. This CDR3 comprises 12 residues. Per germline, CDR1 ENHRY and CDR2 SYGVKD.

This clone was detected only once. The chain employs TRBV24-1 and TRBJ1-2, with D unclear. CDR1 is KGHDR, CDR2 SFDVKD, per germline. V lost 6 bases and J lost 0, with 10 bases in between. There are 14 residues in the CDR3. The CDR3, as DNA: TGTGCCACCAGTCGTGCGGGGTCTAACTATGGCTACACCTTC. The encoded protein is CATSRAGSNYGYTF.

This chain joins TRBV19 and TRBJ2-5; a possible D gene is TRBD1 (6 bases). Trimming cost V 9 bases and J 2 bases, with 13 bases left between them. This CDR3 contains 13 residues. CDR1 and CDR2 from the germline V gene are LNHDA and SQIVND (reference sequence). The CDR3 DNA follows: TGTGCCAGCAACAGGGCGGAACAAGAGACCCAGTACTTC. It is translated as CASNRAEQETQYF.

The gene calls are TRBV25-1 and TRBJ2-7; tentative D call: TRBD2 (6 bases). The V end was cut by 4 bases, the J end by 12 bases, with 13 bases between. Germline CDR1 reads MGHDK; CDR2 reads SYGVNS. The CDR3 totals 11 residues. The CDR3 is CASSAAGRVYF. The CDR3 bases are TGTGCCAGCAGTGCAGCGGGTAGGGTGTACTTC.

The chain couples TRBV6-5 to TRBJ1-2; D gene ambiguous. CDR1 and CDR2 (germline): MNHEY, SVGAGI. The CDR3 totals 15 residues. Trimming took 7 bases from V and 4 from J, leaving 19 bases between them. For the CDR3, the DNA is TGTGCCAGCACCGGAGGGTCTGACGACGGCTATGGCTACACCTTC. Translated: CASTGGSDDGYGYTF.

The V call is TRBV29-1, the J call TRBJ1-1, with D possibly matching TRBD1 (6 bases). Germline V gene sequence: CDR1 SQVTM, CDR2 ANQGSEA. The CDR3 is made up of 15 amino acids. Trimming left V 6 bases short and J 6 bases short, with 23 bases between. In DNA form, the CDR3 reads TGCAGCGTCCCTACAGGGTCGGGTGGAATGGCTGAAGCTTTCTTT. It codes for CSVPTGSGGMAEAFF.

The chain couples TRBV19 to TRBJ1-1; 7 bases fit TRBD1. Per the germline V gene, CDR1 is LNHDA and CDR2 is SQIVND (reference sequence). This CDR3 is built from 14 residues. The V gene end was trimmed by 5 bases and the J gene end by 0 bases; junction bases not matched to a gene: 3. Here the CDR3 reads CASSVGQMNTEAFF. DNA for the CDR3: TGTGCCAGTAGTGTGGGACAGATGAACACTGAAGCTTTCTTT.

This chain uses TRBV18 with TRBJ2-5; 11 nucleotides line up with TRBD2. V trimming: 5 bases; J trimming: 5 bases; junction bases outside the gene matches: 13. The CDR3 spans 17 residues. Germline CDR1 reads KGHSH; CDR2 reads LQKENI. As DNA, the CDR3 is TGTGCCAGCTCAGCTAATACCGGGACTAGCGGAGGGGAGACCCAGTACTTC. It translates to CASSANTGTSGGETQYF. The variable domain in full, completed from reference TRBV18 and TRBJ2-5, reads NAGVMQNPRHLVRRRGQEARLRCSPMKGHSHVYWYRQLPEEGLKFMVYLQKENIIDESGMPKERFSAEFPKEGPSILRIQQVVRGDSAAYFCASSANTGTSGGETQYFGPGTRLLVL.

V gene TRBV5-1 combines with J gene TRBJ2-5; D is perhaps TRBD2 (6 bases). CDR3 length: 16 residues. Looked up from germline, CDR1 is SGHRS and CDR2 is YFSETQ. V shed 4 bases and J shed 1 base, with 17 bases lying between them. The CDR3 DNA reads as TGCGCCAGCAGCACGGGGGAGAGGGATCGCCAAGAGACCCAGTACTTC. This translates into CASSTGERDRQETQYF. The variable domain in full, completed from reference TRBV5-1 and TRBJ2-5, reads KAGVTQTPRYLIKTRGQQVTLSCSPISGHRSVSWYQQTPGQGLQFLFEYFSETQRNKGNFPGRFSGRQFSNSRSEMNVSTLELGDSALYLCASSTGERDRQETQYFGPGTRLLVL.

This clone was counted a single time. This chain joins TRBV10-3 and TRBJ1-5; 8 bases align to TRBD1. V lost 11 bases, J lost 1 base, and 4 bases stayed unmatched. Germline CDR1 reads ENHRY; CDR2 reads SYGVKD. CDR3 length: 13 residues. In nucleotides, the CDR3 is TGTGCCGCGACAGGGGAAAGCAATCAGCCCCAGCATTTT. Translating it yields CAATGESNQPQHF.

This clone was counted once. The chain links TRBV7-6 to TRBJ2-7; 12 bases line up with TRBD1. CDR3 size: 15 residues. The V segment lost 5 bases and the J segment 3 bases; nucleotides outside the gene matches: 5. Germline V gives CDR1 SGHVS, CDR2 FNYEAQ. The CDR3 DNA reads as TGTGCCAGCAGCCCCGGGACAGGGGGCAACTACGAGCAGTACTTC. Amino acids: CASSPGTGGNYEQYF.

The V and J genes are TRBV29-1 and TRBJ2-7, with 9 nucleotides matching TRBD2. Germline values: CDR1 SQVTM, CDR2 ANQGSEA. CDR3 length: 12 amino acids. J lost 7 bases, V lost 5 bases, and 6 bases had no gene match. The CDR3 here is CSVTGTSQEQYF. DNA of the CDR3: TGCAGCGTTACCGGGACTAGCCAAGAGCAGTACTTC.

V gene TRBV11-3 combines with J gene TRBJ2-1, with 12 bases fitting TRBD2. V shed 5 bases and J 7 bases; nucleotides not matched to a gene: 6. Germline CDR1 is SGHNT and CDR2 is YENEEA. The CDR3 length is 15 residues. CDR3 nucleotide sequence: TGTGCCAGCAGCCGGACTAGCGGGACGGTTAATGAGCAGTTCTTC. This codes for CASSRTSGTVNEQFF. The variable domain in full, completed from reference TRBV11-3 and TRBJ2-1, reads EAGVVQSPRYKIIEKKQPVAFWCNPISGHNTLYWYLQNLGQGPELLIRYENEEAVDDSQLPKDRFSAERLKGVDSTLKIQPAELGDSAVYLCASSRTSGTVNEQFFGPGTRLTVL.

The gene calls are TRBV15 and TRBJ2-1; 7 nucleotides align to TRBD1. Germline lookup yields CDR1 LNHNV and CDR2 YYDKDF (reference sequence). CDR3 length equals 14 residues. The ends lost 0 bases at V and 15 bases at J; junction bases unmatched: 11. The CDR3 sequence: CATSRDAGTEVPFF. DNA for the CDR3: TGTGCCACCAGCAGAGATGCTGGGACAGAGGTTCCGTTCTTC.

The chain couples TRBV5-8 to TRBJ2-3; 11 nucleotides align to TRBD2. Germline-derived CDR1 and CDR2 are SGHTS and YDEGEE. The CDR3 consists of 15 residues. The V and J ends lost 5 bases and 4 bases, in that order; junction bases with no gene match: 6. CDR3 protein: CASSSGLAAADTQYF. CDR3 in DNA: TGTGCCAGCAGTTCGGGACTAGCGGCCGCAGATACGCAGTATTTT.

This clone was detected a few times. This rearrangement joins TRBV5-4 to TRBJ2-2; D is undetermined. The CDR3 is made up of 16 amino acids. Trimming took 6 bases from V and 0 from J, leaving 15 bases between them. Germline CDR1 and CDR2: SGHNT and YYREEE (reference sequence). CDR3: CASTWAGRSNTGELFF. The DNA of the CDR3 is TGTGCCAGCACCTGGGCTGGTAGGTCGAACACCGGGGAGCTGTTTTTT.

This clone was recorded once. Germline and junction disagree at one end, which may indicate a read error. V gene TRBV7-7 combines with J gene TRBJ2-7; TRBD2 is a possible D gene (6 bases). Germline-derived CDR1 and CDR2 are SSHAT and FNYEAQ (reference sequence). This CDR3 is 11 amino acids long. CDR3 amino acids: CASSSGGEQYF. The CDR3 DNA reads TGTGCTAGCAGCTCCGGGGGCGAGCAGTACTTC.

The chain carries TRBV24-1 and TRBJ1-1; 8 positions agree with TRBD1. CDR1 and CDR2 from the germline V gene are KGHDR and SFDVKD. V shed 5 bases, J shed 1 base, and the junction held 5 bases outside the gene matches. This CDR3 is built from 15 residues. The CDR3 nucleotides read TGTGCCACCAGTGCAGGGGGCGCAGGGAACACTGAAGCTTTCTTT. It specifies CATSAGGAGNTEAFF.

This clone was counted once. V usage is TRBV15 and J usage is TRBJ1-6; D gene uncertain. Germline loops: CDR1 LNHNV, CDR2 YYDKDF (reference sequence). The germline V and J ends were trimmed by 0 bases and 15 bases, with 9 bases remaining between them. This CDR3 spans 12 amino acids. CDR3 residues: CATSRDRSSLHF. Written as DNA, the CDR3 is TGTGCCACCAGCAGAGATCGAAGTAGCCTCCACTTT.